Presented here are 27 T cell receptor beta chains from one specimen sequenced in a study of control samples from healthy donors and cancer patients (dated by TCRdb to about 2020). The library was made by the immunoSEQ multiplex PCR assay. TCRdb's version of the immuneACCESS table is confined to in-frame rearrangements and falls short of the full clone set. An unresolved V gene accounts for under half of the shortfall where checked; the remainder is of unknown origin. Here the sample has 150,000 or so clones; 93% occur a single time. The ten largest clones take up around 2.4% of the sample. Sequencing was carried out using blood. These receptor sequences come from a man aged 50-59 years in good health.

The chain combines TRBV30 with TRBJ1-5; D remains unclear. The CDR3 loop spans 14 amino acids. Germline loops: CDR1 GTSNPN, CDR2 SVGIG (reference sequence). The V gene lost 0 bases and the J gene lost 3 bases, with 9 bases spanning the gap. Here the CDR3 DNA reads TGTGCCTGGAGTGTACAAAGTGCCAATCAGCCCCAGCATTTT. It yields the protein CAWSVQSANQPQHF.

The rearrangement joins TRBV12-3 or TRBV12-4 to TRBJ1-5; the D gene is possibly TRBD1 (6 bases). V was clipped by 6 bases and J by 4 bases, with 10 bases between them. This CDR3 has 13 residues. The CDR3 is CASSWTVNQPQHF. The DNA for the CDR3 is TGTGCCAGCAGCTGGACAGTTAATCAGCCCCAGCATTTT.

This chain connects TRBV10-1 to TRBJ2-3; 11 nucleotides agree with TRBD2. V shed 5 bases and J 2 bases; nucleotides not matched to a gene: 3. CDR1 WNHNN and CDR2 SYGVQD come from the germline V gene (reference sequence). This CDR3 region has 15 residues. The CDR3 DNA is TGCGCCAGCAGTTGGACTAGCGGGTCCACAGATACGCAGTATTTT. It codes for CASSWTSGSTDTQYF.

The chain is built from TRBV28 and TRBJ1-1; 7 positions match TRBD1. Per the germline V gene, CDR1 is MDHEN and CDR2 is SYDVKM. The CDR3 is 13 residues long. V was pared by 7 bases and J by 6 bases, with 8 bases of the junction left unmatched. The CDR3 bases are TGTGCCAGCATAAGAGACAGGGTGTCTGAAGCTTTCTTT. Amino acid sequence: CASIRDRVSEAFF.

This chain joins TRBV12-2 and TRBJ1-3. TRBV12-2 is termed a pseudogene. This CDR3 contains 18 residues. CDR3 DNA sequence: TGTGCAAGTCGGAGCGCCTTTAGAGGGGACGCCGGTGGAAACACCATATATTTT. Its protein product is CASRSAFRGDAGGNTIYF.

CDR3 in DNA: TGTGCCAGCAGCCCTCGCCCGGACCTCGCGGCCTTCTCTGGAAACACCATATATTTT. Translation: CASSPRPDLAAFSGNTIYF. The chain links TRBV3-1 (or the pseudogene TRBV3-2) to TRBJ1-3; D gene uncertain. Germline CDR1 reads LGHDT; CDR2 reads YNNKEL (reference sequence). CDR3 size: 19 residues. Trimming removed 4 bases from V and 0 bases from J, with 22 bases in between.

The chain carries TRBV28 and TRBJ2-1; D is possibly TRBD1 (6 bases). V lost 1 base, J lost 1 base, and 14 bases lay in between. Germline lookup yields CDR1 MDHEN and CDR2 SYDVKM. The CDR3 consists of 17 residues. The CDR3 DNA follows: TGTGCCAGCAGTTTATTGGTACAGGGCCTGTCCTACAATGAGCAGTTCTTC. Its protein is CASSLLVQGLSYNEQFF.

The rearrangement joins TRBV27 to TRBJ2-7, with TRBD1 as a possible D gene (5 bases). With 3 bases removed from V and 6 bases from J, the gap between germline ends came to 15 bases. This CDR3 contains 14 residues. Germline CDR1 MNHEY, CDR2 SMNVEV (reference sequence). The CDR3 reads CASSFGHEAGEQYF. In DNA, the CDR3 is TGTGCCAGCAGTTTCGGACATGAGGCAGGCGAGCAGTACTTC.

The rearrangement joins TRBV7-6 to TRBJ2-1; TRBD2 matches at 7 bases. The CDR3 has 15 amino acids. The V segment lost 5 bases and the J segment 1 base; nucleotides outside the gene matches: 5. Looked up from germline, CDR1 is SGHVS and CDR2 is FNYEAQ. The CDR3, as DNA: TGTGCCAGCAGCGTCACTAGCGAGTCCTACAATGAGCAGTTCTTC. It specifies CASSVTSESYNEQFF. Full variable domain (missing parts from reference TRBV7-6 and TRBJ2-1): GAGVSQSPRYKVTKRGQDVALRCDPISGHVSLYWYRQALGQGPEFLTYFNYEAQQDKSGLPNDRFSAERPEGSISTLTIQRTEQRDSAMYRCASSVTSESYNEQFFGPGTRLTVL.

The chain is built from TRBV7-9 and TRBJ1-1; 7 nucleotides line up with TRBD1. The germline V gene encodes CDR1 SEHNR and CDR2 FQNEAQ (reference sequence). The CDR3 has 14 amino acids. Germline trimming cut 2 bases from V and 3 bases from J; bases unmatched to any gene: 3. The CDR3 sequence: CASSLTGTDTEAFF. DNA for the CDR3: TGTGCCAGCAGCTTAACCGGGACAGACACTGAAGCTTTCTTT.

V gene TRBV3-1 (or the pseudogene TRBV3-2) combines with J gene TRBJ1-1; possible D gene TRBD1, 6 bases. The germline V gene encodes CDR1 LGHDT and CDR2 YNNKEL (reference sequence). The V and J ends lost 0 bases and 7 bases respectively, with 9 bases between them. The CDR3 is 13 amino acids. CDR3 protein: CASSQDPTGEAFF. Written as DNA, the CDR3 is TGTGCCAGCAGCCAAGACCCGACAGGTGAAGCTTTCTTT.

A note on this clone: The sample carries other DNA sequences with the same CDR3. The chain uses TRBV27 and TRBJ2-5; 8 nucleotides line up with TRBD1. J lost 4 bases, V lost 1 base, and 5 bases had no gene match. The germline gives CDR1 MNHEY, CDR2 SMNVEV (reference sequence). The CDR3 is made up of 15 amino acids. CDR3 sequence (DNA): TGTGCCAGCAGTTTATTAGGACAGGGCGGAGAGACCCAGTACTTC. Its translation: CASSLLGQGGETQYF.

The genes are TRBV25-1 and TRBJ1-1; 8 bases align to TRBD1. Germline V gene lookup returns CDR1 MGHDK and CDR2 SYGVNS. V was pared by 2 bases and J by 10 bases, with 9 bases of the junction left unmatched. This CDR3 spans 14 amino acids. The CDR3 loop reads CASSEHRGKVGAFF. The CDR3 DNA is TGTGCCAGCAGTGAACACAGGGGGAAGGTAGGAGCTTTCTTT.

The gene calls are TRBV18 and TRBJ1-5; no firm D call. CDR3 size: 15 residues. V was pared by 4 bases and J by 7 bases, with 17 bases between. Germline CDR1 is KGHSH and CDR2 is LQKENI. The CDR3, as DNA: TGTGCCAGCTCACAGGAGACGGCTTCTAGGCAGCCCCAGCATTTT. Residues: CASSQETASRQPQHF. The full variable domain, in which reference TRBV18 and TRBJ1-5 provide the parts outside the CDR3, is NAGVMQNPRHLVRRRGQEARLRCSPMKGHSHVYWYRQLPEEGLKFMVYLQKENIIDESGMPKERFSAEFPKEGPSILRIQQVVRGDSAAYFCASSQETASRQPQHFGDGTRLSIL.

The V and J genes are TRBV4-1 and TRBJ2-1; D is ambiguous. Germline CDR1 reads MGHRA; CDR2 reads YSYEKL. This CDR3 comprises 12 residues. Trimming left V 0 bases short and J 11 bases short, with 8 bases between. Here the CDR3 DNA reads TGCGCCAGCAGCCAAGATCGTATGAAGCAGTTCTTC. The encoded protein is CASSQDRMKQFF.

The chain uses TRBV6-2 or TRBV6-3 and TRBJ2-4, with 9 bases fitting TRBD2. In germline, CDR1 is MNHEY, CDR2 SVGEGT. V was clipped by 4 bases and J by 7 bases; unmatched bases: 11. The CDR3 contains 16 residues. Here the CDR3 DNA reads TGTGCCAGCAGTTCATATACCGGGACTAGCTTGAACATTCAGTACTTC. Translation gives CASSSYTGTSLNIQYF.

The chain is built from TRBV7-9 and TRBJ2-1; 7 nucleotides line up with TRBD2. Per the germline V gene, CDR1 is SEHNR and CDR2 is FQNEAQ (reference sequence). V shed 0 bases, J shed 5 bases, and the junction held 7 bases outside the gene matches. CDR3 length equals 16 residues. The CDR3 DNA sequence: TGTGCCAGCAGCTTAGCGCTAGCGGAGGGTCACAATGAGCAGTTCTTC. The encoded protein is CASSLALAEGHNEQFF. Looking up the rest from reference TRBV7-9 and TRBJ2-1 gives the full variable domain: DTGVSQNPRHKITKRGQNVTFRCDPISEHNRLYWYRQTLGQGPEFLTYFQNEAQLEKSRLLSDRFSAERPKGSFSTLEIQRTEQGDSAMYLCASSLALAEGHNEQFFGPGTRLTVL.

This chain's CDR3 is CASSWTSGVMYEQYF. The CDR3 DNA is TGTGCCAGCAGCTGGACTAGCGGTGTTATGTACGAGCAGTACTTC. The chain links TRBV6-5 to TRBJ2-7; 10 positions match TRBD2. CDR1 MNHEY and CDR2 SVGAGI come from the germline V gene. The CDR3 runs to 15 residues. The ends lost 6 bases at V and 4 bases at J; junction bases unmatched: 9.

Notes on this clone: The same CDR3 can be traced to other DNA sequences in this sample. The chain links TRBV19 to TRBJ2-5; D unresolved. V was pared by 3 bases and J by 2 bases, with 4 bases between. There are 12 residues in the CDR3. CDR1 and CDR2 (germline): LNHDA, SQIVND (reference sequence). This CDR3 is CASSIAQETQYF. In DNA, the CDR3 is TGTGCCAGTAGTATTGCGCAAGAGACCCAGTACTTC.

The count of this clone is one. V and J are TRBV11-2 and TRBJ2-7; maybe TRBD1 (5 bases). The CDR3 loop spans 13 amino acids. V gave up 3 bases and J gave up 3 bases, with 9 bases separating them. Germline V gene sequence: CDR1 SGHAT, CDR2 FQNNGV. CDR3 sequence (DNA): TGTGCCAGCAGCTTCCCCCAGGGCTACGAGCAGTACTTC. Its protein is CASSFPQGYEQYF.

The chain joins TRBV4-1 to TRBJ2-5; TRBD2 aligns across 7 bases. CDR3 length: 18 amino acids. Per germline, CDR1 MGHRA and CDR2 YSYEKL. The V and J ends lost 3 bases and 4 bases, in that order; junction bases with no gene match: 17. The CDR3 region has the DNA TGCGCCAGCAGCCACCTATCCTGGGGGGAGGGCCGAGGAGAGACCCAGTACTTC. Its protein product is CASSHLSWGEGRGETQYF.

This chain joins TRBV6-1 and TRBJ2-7; D gene uncertain. Germline V CDR1 and CDR2: MNHNS, SASEGT. V was shortened by 1 base and J by 7 bases, with 14 bases between the two germline ends. This CDR3 has 14 amino acids. This chain's CDR3 is CASSEGDWASEQYF. The CDR3 nucleotides read TGTGCCAGCAGTGAAGGCGATTGGGCCTCTGAGCAGTACTTC.

CDR3 residues: CASSLTQDYGYTF. The CDR3 region has the DNA TGTGCCAGCAGCTTAACCCAGGACTATGGCTACACCTTC. The chain couples TRBV7-9 to TRBJ1-2, with D unresolved. V was cut by 2 bases and J by 3 bases, with 7 bases left in between. The CDR3 totals 13 residues. Germline loops: CDR1 SEHNR, CDR2 FQNEAQ (reference sequence).

This chain links TRBV10-1 with TRBJ2-7; D gene unclear. CDR1 is WNHNN, CDR2 SYGVQD, per germline (reference sequence). This CDR3 has 14 amino acids. Trimming pared 2 bases from V and 1 base from J, leaving 9 bases between. The CDR3 region has the DNA TGCGCCAGCAGTGAGCCAGCAAAATCCTACGAGCAGTACTTC. This translates into CASSEPAKSYEQYF.

The rearrangement uses TRBV10-3 and TRBJ2-7; D gene ambiguous. V gave up 2 bases and J gave up 6 bases, with 5 bases separating them. Germline CDR1 ENHRY, CDR2 SYGVKD. The CDR3 runs 11 residues. The CDR3 sequence is CAISEAFEQYF. In DNA, the CDR3 is TGTGCCATCAGTGAGGCGTTCGAGCAGTACTTC.

The rearrangement links TRBV3-1 (or the pseudogene TRBV3-2) to TRBJ2-3; 8 bases line up with TRBD2. In germline, CDR1 is LGHDT, CDR2 YNNKEL (reference sequence). V gave up 5 bases and J gave up 4 bases; unmatched junction bases: 14. The CDR3 consists of 17 residues. This chain's CDR3 is CASSFQRESGISDTQYF. In DNA, the CDR3 is TGTGCCAGCAGCTTCCAGCGGGAGTCAGGGATATCAGATACGCAGTATTTT.

This chain connects TRBV19 to TRBJ1-2; 9 nucleotides agree with TRBD1. V was pared by 6 bases and J by 8 bases, with 10 bases of the junction left unmatched. The CDR3 is made up of 14 amino acids. Germline V CDR1 and CDR2: LNHDA, SQIVND (reference sequence). CDR3 sequence: CASRISGTGKGYTF. The CDR3 DNA reads as TGTGCCAGTAGGATTTCCGGGACAGGGAAAGGCTACACCTTC.